This is a list of T cell receptor beta chains from one sample in a study of T cells of healthy individuals. MiXCR was run by TCRdb on the 5' RACE reads, yielding one entry per CDR3 protein. This table has some 85,000 distinct CDR3 sequences, approximately 4.8% appearing once. These receptors were obtained from a female donor in good health. CDR3s include the opening cysteine and the closing phenylalanine or tryptophan. D genes are given only for firm matches. The size of a clone is reported for some rows only, either as once, few or many, or as a class for expanded clones.

CDR3 DNA	CDR3 protein	J gene	CDR3 length	clone size	V gene	D gene
TGTGCCAGCCGACGGGGCGGAGTGTACCAAGAGACCCAGTACTTC	CASRRGGVYQETQYF	TRBJ2-5	15	many	TRBV12-3/TRBV12-4	NA
TGTGCCAGCAGCTTATCGGGGTTGGGTTTGGGTCCCCAGCATTTT	CASSLSGLGLGPQHF	TRBJ1-5	15	NA	TRBV7-2	NA
TGTGCCAGCAGCTTAGGGGGAGCGGGCTCCTACAATGAGCAGTTCTTC	CASSLGGAGSYNEQFF	TRBJ2-1	16	many	TRBV7-9	NA
TGTGCCAGCTCACCGCGACCCGGGGAGACCCAGTACTTC	CASSPRPGETQYF	TRBJ2-5	13	few	TRBV18	NA
TGTGCCAGCTCACCGGGTAGCAATCAGCCCCAGCATTTT	CASSPGSNQPQHF	TRBJ1-5	13	many	TRBV18	NA
TGTGCCAGCAGGACACGGGCAGGGACTGAAGCTTTCTTT	CASRTRAGTEAFF	TRBJ1-1	13	few	TRBV27	NA
TGTGCCACCAGTGACTCCGGACGCAACGGGGAGCTGTTTTTT	CATSDSGRNGELFF	TRBJ2-2	14	many	TRBV24-1	NA
TGTGCCAGCAGCTTAGTGAGAAGGGGAAATGGAAACACCATATATTTT	CASSLVRRGNGNTIYF	TRBJ1-3	16	NA	TRBV7-8	NA
TGTGCCAGCAGTTTATCGGTGGCAGAGGAGACCCAGTACTTC	CASSLSVAEETQYF	TRBJ2-5	14	many	TRBV27	NA
TGCAGCGTTGGATCGGGAGTTGACAATGAGCAGTTCTTC	CSVGSGVDNEQFF	TRBJ2-1	13	NA	TRBV29-1	NA
TGTGCCAGCAGTGCTCCCCAATCCCCAAGGACTGAAGCTTTCTTT	CASSAPQSPRTEAFF	TRBJ1-1	15	many	TRBV28	NA
TGTGCCTGGAGTCCCCCGGGACTAGTCTCCTACAATGAGCAGTTCTTC	CAWSPPGLVSYNEQFF	TRBJ2-1	16	many	TRBV30	TRBD2
TGCGCCAGCAGCCAAGCACGACTTCTAGCGGGGATTTACAATGAGCAGTTCTTC	CASSQARLLAGIYNEQFF	TRBJ2-1	18	many	TRBV4-1	TRBD2
TGTGCCAGCAGCGACAGATACTCTGGAAACACCATATATTTT	CASSDRYSGNTIYF	TRBJ1-3	14	few	TRBV7-9	NA
TGTGCCAGCAGCCCCCACCCCGGGGAGGGTCCAGAGACCCAGTACTTC	CASSPHPGEGPETQYF	TRBJ2-5	16	few	TRBV12-3/TRBV12-4	TRBD2
TGCGCCAGCAGCCAAGGGCGGCAGCCTGGACGAAACACCATATATTTT	CASSQGRQPGRNTIYF	TRBJ1-3	16	NA	TRBV4-3	NA
TGTGCCAGCAGTAGACAGATTGAAGACATTCAGTACTTC	CASSRQIEDIQYF	TRBJ2-4	13	many	TRBV12-3/TRBV12-4	NA